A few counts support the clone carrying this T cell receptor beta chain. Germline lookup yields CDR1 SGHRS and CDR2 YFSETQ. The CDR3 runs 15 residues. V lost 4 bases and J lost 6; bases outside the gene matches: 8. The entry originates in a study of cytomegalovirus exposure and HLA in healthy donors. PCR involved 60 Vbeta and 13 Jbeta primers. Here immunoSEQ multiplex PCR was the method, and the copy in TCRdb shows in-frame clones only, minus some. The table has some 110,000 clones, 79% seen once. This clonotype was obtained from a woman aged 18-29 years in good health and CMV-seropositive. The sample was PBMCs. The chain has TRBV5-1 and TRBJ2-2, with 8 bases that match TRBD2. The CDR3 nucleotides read TGCGCCAGCAGCCCGGGACTAGTCAACGCCGGGGAGCTGTTTTTT. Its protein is CASSPGLVNAGELFF.